These 16 T cell receptor delta chains share one sample of origin, sequenced in a study of gamma-delta chains in newborns, infants, children. TCRdb reapplied CATT to the reads. Of 4,000 to 6,000 delta-chain clones listed, 2.5% to 3% are singletons. Sequenced input: blood. These receptors were collected from a child who was a newborn, infant or young child, either healthy, febrile or measles-vaccinated (not recorded which).

The chain employs TRDV2 and TRDJ1; 7 nucleotides match TRDD3. Germline V gene lookup returns CDR1 GEAIGNYY and CDR2 EKD. The CDR3 sequence is 16 residues long. The CDR3 spells CAWALGPPTLPDKLIF. CDR3 nucleotide sequence: TGTGCGTGGGCACTGGGGCCCCCGACGTTGCCCGATAAACTCATCTTT.

The sample holds a few counts of this clone. This chain links TRDV2 with TRDJ2, with TRDD3 matching 7 bases. Germline CDR1 reads GEAIGNYY; CDR2 reads EKD. The CDR3 covers 15 residues. The V and J ends lost 0 bases and 0 bases, in that order; junction bases with no gene match: 0. CDR3 DNA sequence: TGTGCCTGTGACACCTGGGGGACTTTGACAGCACAACTCTTCTTT. It codes for CACDTWGTLTAQLFF.

The sample holds a few counts of this clone. The chain combines TRDV2 with TRDJ1, with D tentatively TRDD3 (6 bases). The CDR3 has 18 residues. In germline, CDR1 is GEAIGNYY, CDR2 EKD. The ends were cut back, 0 bases at V and 0 bases at J, with 19 bases in the middle. This CDR3 is CACDTVERSMGDTDKLIF. CDR3 nucleotides: TGTGCCTGTGACACCGTCGAGCGTTCTATGGGGGACACCGATAAACTCATCTTT.

Concerning this clone itself: A read error may explain this, as a much larger clone is one base away. This chain connects TRDV2 to TRDJ3, with TRDD3 matching over 8 bases. From germline, CDR1 is GEAIGNYY and CDR2 EKD. This CDR3 is built from 17 residues. CDR3 region: CACVTAGGSWDTRQMFF. As DNA, the CDR3 is TGTGCCTGTGTCACCGCTGGGGGATCCTGGGACACCCGACAGATGTTTTTC.

This clone turned up a few times. This chain uses TRDV1 with TRDJ1; no firm D call. Trimming pared 2 bases from V and 0 bases from J, leaving 22 bases between. Germline V lookup: CDR1 TSWWSYY, CDR2 QGS. The CDR3 sequence is 19 residues long. The CDR3 nucleotides are TGTGCTCTTGGGGAAATCAAGCCGACCCCTCTTTCTTACACCGATAAACTCATCTTT. It codes for CALGEIKPTPLSYTDKLIF.

This clone was seen more than once but under ten times. The V and J genes are TRDV2 and TRDJ3; 8 bases fit TRDD3. The junction had 5 bases not matched to a gene; V was cut back by 2 bases and J by 0 bases. Germline V gene lookup returns CDR1 GEAIGNYY and CDR2 EKD. This CDR3 is 18 amino acids long. CDR3 amino acids: CACDKLGVSSWDTRQMFF. As DNA, the CDR3 is TGTGCCTGTGACAAACTGGGGGTTAGCTCCTGGGACACCCGACAGATGTTTTTC.

A remark on this clone: In the same sample, other DNA sequences code for this CDR3. The rearrangement joins TRDV2 to TRDJ1, with 11 bases that match TRDD3. After removal of 4 bases from V and 4 bases from J, the junction contained 1 base not matched to a gene. Germline V gene data show CDR1 as GEAIGNYY and CDR2 as EKD. The CDR3 has 13 residues. CDR3 sequence: CACDTGGYDKLIF. The CDR3 nucleotides are TGTGCCTGTGATACTGGGGGATACGATAAACTCATCTTT.

This clone was recorded a few times. A single base separates this from a much larger clone, so it may be a read error. The same CDR3 arises from other DNA sequences in this sample as well. The rearrangement links TRDV2 to TRDJ1; 8 bases are shared with TRDD3. The CDR3 spans 15 residues. Germline CDR1 is GEAIGNYY and CDR2 is EKD. The CDR3 loop is CACVALGDTTDKLIF. The CDR3 region has the DNA TGTGCCTGTGTGGCCCTGGGGGACACTACCGATAAACTCATCTTC.

The table lists this clone with a few counts. CDR3 sequence: CACDVTGGWSWDTRQMFF. The CDR3 DNA reads TGTGCCTGTGACGTGACTGGGGGATGGTCCTGGGACACCCGACAGATGTTTTTC. This sequence joins TRDV2 and TRDJ3, with 10 bases aligning to TRDD3. Trimming took 3 bases from V and 1 from J; bases not matched to a gene: 5. CDR1 and CDR2 (germline): GEAIGNYY, EKD. CDR3 length: 18 amino acids.

This clone has only a few counts. The gene calls are TRDV2 and TRDJ3; 8 bases map to TRDD3. Germline loops: CDR1 GEAIGNYY, CDR2 EKD. V trimming: 3 bases; J trimming: 0 bases; junction bases outside the gene matches: 9. The CDR3 extends over 19 amino acids. The CDR3 bases are TGTGCCTGTGACGGTACTGGGGGTCTCAGCTCCTGGGACACCCGACAGATGTTTTTC. This codes for CACDGTGGLSSWDTRQMFF.

This clone was seen a handful of times. Additional DNA sequences in this sample encode the identical CDR3. The rearrangement uses TRDV2 and TRDJ3, with 8 bases identical to TRDD3. The V gene's germline CDR1 is GEAIGNYY and CDR2 EKD. Trimming removed 0 bases from V and 0 bases from J; junction bases left unmatched: 6. This CDR3 comprises 19 residues. The CDR3 loop reads CACDTVLGASSWDTRQMFF. CDR3 nucleotides: TGTGCCTGTGACACCGTACTGGGGGCCAGCTCCTGGGACACCCGACAGATGTTTTTC.

In its sample, this clone was seen a few times. This sequence joins TRDV2 and TRDJ3; 8 positions agree with TRDD3. Germline CDR1 GEAIGNYY, CDR2 EKD. With V trimmed by 2 bases and J by 0 bases, 5 bases remained unmatched. The CDR3 spans 18 residues. This chain's CDR3 is CACDNWGLSSWDTRQMFF. DNA of the CDR3: TGTGCCTGTGACAACTGGGGGTTGAGCTCCTGGGACACCCGACAGATGTTTTTC.

This clone counts as medium-sized. Other nucleotide sequences in the sample specify the same CDR3. V gene TRDV2 combines with J gene TRDJ2; 11 nucleotides match TRDD3. CDR3 length: 16 amino acids. The junction had 0 bases not matched to a gene; V was cut back by 1 base and J by 0 bases. Germline assignment: CDR1 GEAIGNYY and CDR2 EKD. The chain's CDR3 is CACDTLGDTLTAQLFF. The CDR3 DNA follows: TGTGCCTGTGACACACTGGGGGATACTTTGACAGCACAACTCTTCTTT.

The CDR3 loop reads CACDTVGIRSDKLIF. CDR3 DNA sequence: TGTGCCTGTGACACAGTGGGGATCAGATCCGATAAACTCATCTTT. The chain combines TRDV2 with TRDJ1, with D perhaps matching TRDD3 (6 bases). This CDR3 has 15 residues. Trimming shortened V by 1 base and J by 3 bases, and 14 bases separated the two germline ends. Germline lookup yields CDR1 GEAIGNYY and CDR2 EKD.

This clone was recorded a few times. J is TRDJ1 and V is TRDV2; tentatively, D is TRDD3 (5 bases). Germline values: CDR1 GEAIGNYY, CDR2 EKD. The CDR3 spans 12 residues. V was trimmed by 0 bases and J by 5 bases, leaving 6 bases between them. The CDR3 spells CACDTRDDKLIF. The CDR3 DNA is TGTGCCTGTGACACCAGGGATGATAAACTCATCTTT.

This clone was counted between two and nine times. Distinct nucleotide sequences in the sample also encode this CDR3. The J gene is TRDJ3, the V gene TRDV2, with 9 positions matching TRDD3. Germline loops: CDR1 GEAIGNYY, CDR2 EKD. V was pared by 2 bases and J by 2 bases, with 6 bases of the junction left unmatched. The CDR3 runs to 18 residues. CDR3 region: CACDILGDKPWDTRQMFF. The CDR3 DNA sequence: TGTGCCTGTGACATATTGGGGGATAAACCCTGGGACACCCGACAGATGTTTTTC.